The source of this T cell receptor beta chain is a study of spatial heterogeneity in lung cancer. The wider study: In the raw reads, each unique TCR and UMI combination was present more than ten times on average.

Unique molecular identifiers tagged every individual TCR cDNA molecule. A single record per CDR3 protein comes from TCRdb applying MiXCR to the 5' RACE reads. The sample yields about 94,000 distinct CDR3 sequences, 15% to 20% seen once. Time point: blood at routine non-recurrence follow-up after resection. This clonotype showed up just a few times. The TCR sequence derives from a male donor with early-stage non-small cell lung cancer. Sequenced here: PBMCs, sampled at follow-up.

The CDR3 region is CSALRDNLLSSGNTIYF. CDR3 nucleotides: TGCAGCGCCCTAAGGGACAACTTACTCTCCTCTGGAAACACCATATATTTT. This chain joins TRBV29-1 and TRBJ1-3; weak D call: TRBD1 (6 bases). The CDR3 covers 17 residues. From germline, CDR1 is SQVTM and CDR2 ANQGSEA. Trimming cost V 7 bases and J 0 bases, with 22 bases left between them. Based on the CDR3 plus reference TRBV29-1 and TRBJ1-3, the full variable domain is SAVISQKPSRDICQRGTSLTIQCQVDSQVTMMFWYRQQPGQSLTLIATANQGSEATYESGFVIDKFPISRPNLTFSTLTVSNMSPEDSSIYLCSALRDNLLSSGNTIYFGEGSWLTVV.